These T cell receptor beta chains were read from a single sample in a study of draining lymph node invasion in breast cancer. TCRdb fed the bulk RNA-seq reads into MiXCR, producing one record per CDR3 protein. The data hold over a thousand distinct CDR3 sequences, with about three fifths observed a single time. The sequenced material came from sorted memory CD4+ effector T cells from the tumor. These receptors were obtained from a female donor with luminal breast cancer. Both conserved end residues are part of each CDR3. Each record gives: J gene, clone size, V gene, D gene, CDR3 DNA, CDR3 protein. The D gene is left open where the match is weak. A clone size is listed for some rows: how often the clone was seen (once, few, many), or a class if it is expanded.

j_call: TRBJ2-2; clone_size: .; v_call: TRBV2; d_call: .; cdr3_nt: TGTGCCAGCAGTGGAAGGGACACCGGGGAGCTGTTTTTT; cdr3_aa: CASSGRDTGELFF
j_call: TRBJ2-1; clone_size: .; v_call: TRBV12-3/TRBV12-4; d_call: TRBD2; cdr3_nt: TGTGCCAGCAGTTCTCAACGCAGGATAGCGGGGGGGCACAATGAGCAGTTCTTC; cdr3_aa: CASSSQRRIAGGHNEQFF
j_call: TRBJ1-1; clone_size: .; v_call: TRBV3-1; d_call: TRBD1; cdr3_nt: TGTGCCAGCAGCCTTCTGTCGACAGGGGGCCTGGCTTTCTTT; cdr3_aa: CASSLLSTGGLAFF
j_call: TRBJ1-3; clone_size: .; v_call: TRBV6-6; d_call: .; cdr3_nt: TGTGCCAGCAGTTATCCATCTGGAGACACCATATATTTT; cdr3_aa: CASSYPSGDTIYF
j_call: TRBJ1-1; clone_size: .; v_call: TRBV5-1; d_call: .; cdr3_nt: TGCGCCAGCAGCATGGACGGGAACACTGAAGCTTTCTTT; cdr3_aa: CASSMDGNTEAFF
j_call: TRBJ2-5; clone_size: .; v_call: TRBV20-1; d_call: .; cdr3_nt: TGCAGTGTCTCCCCGGGGGAGACCCAGTACTTC; cdr3_aa: CSVSPGETQYF
j_call: TRBJ2-7; clone_size: .; v_call: TRBV19; d_call: .; cdr3_nt: TGTGCCAGTAGTGTATACAAGTCTTCCACCTACGAGCAGTACTTC; cdr3_aa: CASSVYKSSTYEQYF
j_call: TRBJ2-2; clone_size: .; v_call: TRBV20-1; d_call: TRBD2; cdr3_nt: TGCAGTGCTACCTTAGCGGGGGGGCGGAGCACCGGGGAGCTGTTTTTT; cdr3_aa: CSATLAGGRSTGELFF
j_call: TRBJ2-3; clone_size: .; v_call: TRBV7-2; d_call: TRBD2; cdr3_nt: TGTGCCAGCAGCCCCAGCGGGGGGCCAGATACGCAGTATTTT; cdr3_aa: CASSPSGGPDTQYF
j_call: TRBJ2-2; clone_size: .; v_call: TRBV30; d_call: .; cdr3_nt: TGTGCCTGGAGTGTACCCCTCTACAGGGACTCGGGCACCGGGGAGCTGTTTTTT; cdr3_aa: CAWSVPLYRDSGTGELFF
j_call: TRBJ2-1; clone_size: .; v_call: TRBV16; d_call: .; cdr3_nt: TGTGCCAGCAGCCAATCGTGGGCTCAGGGCAGTGAGCAGTTCTTC; cdr3_aa: CASSQSWAQGSEQFF
j_call: TRBJ1-1; clone_size: .; v_call: TRBV30; d_call: .; cdr3_nt: TGTGCCTGGAGTGTGAGGGCCCGAACTGAAGCTTTCTTT; cdr3_aa: CAWSVRARTEAFF
j_call: TRBJ2-2; clone_size: .; v_call: TRBV29-1; d_call: TRBD1; cdr3_nt: TGCAGCGTCCGGGGACAGGGGAAAGGCGGGGAGCTGTTTTTT; cdr3_aa: CSVRGQGKGGELFF
j_call: TRBJ2-3; clone_size: few; v_call: TRBV20-1; d_call: .; cdr3_nt: TGCAGTGCGCCTGCCGCCTATACGCAGTATTTT; cdr3_aa: CSAPAAYTQYF
j_call: TRBJ2-7; clone_size: .; v_call: TRBV18; d_call: .; cdr3_nt: TGTGCCAGCTCACCGGACTCGCCCGAGCAGTACTTC; cdr3_aa: CASSPDSPEQYF
j_call: TRBJ2-1; clone_size: few; v_call: TRBV28; d_call: TRBD2; cdr3_nt: TGTGCCAGCACAGAGCGGGGGGGCTCCTACAATGAGCAGTTCTTC; cdr3_aa: CASTERGGSYNEQFF
j_call: TRBJ1-1; clone_size: .; v_call: TRBV7-9; d_call: .; cdr3_nt: TGTGCCAGCACCTTAGGGGCACCGGAGAACACTGAAGCTTTCTTT; cdr3_aa: CASTLGAPENTEAFF
j_call: TRBJ2-2; clone_size: .; v_call: TRBV12-3/TRBV12-4; d_call: .; cdr3_nt: TGTGCCAGCAGTTTCCGGGATTTCCAGACCGGGGAGCTGTTTTTT; cdr3_aa: CASSFRDFQTGELFF
j_call: TRBJ1-1; clone_size: .; v_call: TRBV6-2/TRBV6-3; d_call: .; cdr3_nt: TGTGCCAGCAGTTACTCCCAAGGCAGAATGAACACTGAAGCTTTCTTT; cdr3_aa: CASSYSQGRMNTEAFF
j_call: TRBJ2-1; clone_size: .; v_call: TRBV7-9; d_call: .; cdr3_nt: TGTGCCAGCGCTCGGGGGAATGAGCAGTTCTTC; cdr3_aa: CASARGNEQFF
j_call: TRBJ1-5; clone_size: .; v_call: TRBV11-1; d_call: TRBD1; cdr3_nt: TGTGCCAGCAGCTTATCGACCGGGACAGGGGGCAATCAGCCCCAGCATTTT; cdr3_aa: CASSLSTGTGGNQPQHF
j_call: TRBJ1-6; clone_size: .; v_call: TRBV6-5; d_call: .; cdr3_nt: TGTGCCAGCCTTCGAGGGGGCTCCTATAATTCACCCCTCCACTTT; cdr3_aa: CASLRGGSYNSPLHF
j_call: TRBJ1-1; clone_size: few; v_call: TRBV20-1; d_call: .; cdr3_nt: TGCAGTGCTAGAGATCTCACCATGGGTCGAGCGGCGAACACTGAAGCTTTCTTT; cdr3_aa: CSARDLTMGRAANTEAFF
j_call: TRBJ2-3; clone_size: .; v_call: TRBV19; d_call: TRBD2; cdr3_nt: TGTGCCAGTAACCGGGGGGGCACAGATACGCAGTATTTT; cdr3_aa: CASNRGGTDTQYF
j_call: TRBJ1-3; clone_size: .; v_call: TRBV6-4; d_call: .; cdr3_nt: TGTGCCACTCAAACCGGGGCTCCTGGAAACACCATATATTTT; cdr3_aa: CATQTGAPGNTIYF
j_call: TRBJ2-3; clone_size: few; v_call: TRBV20-1; d_call: .; cdr3_nt: TGCAGTGCTAATTTGTTGGGCACAGATACGCAGTATTTT; cdr3_aa: CSANLLGTDTQYF
j_call: TRBJ2-5; clone_size: .; v_call: TRBV20-1; d_call: TRBD2; cdr3_nt: TGCAGTGCTAGAGATTCCGGGGGGGCCACGGAGACCCAGTACTTC; cdr3_aa: CSARDSGGATETQYF
j_call: TRBJ1-2; clone_size: .; v_call: TRBV15; d_call: TRBD1; cdr3_nt: TGTGCCACCAGCAGGGGAGGACAGGGTGACTATGGCTACACCTTC; cdr3_aa: CATSRGGQGDYGYTF
j_call: TRBJ2-1; clone_size: .; v_call: TRBV12-3/TRBV12-4; d_call: .; cdr3_nt: TGTGCCAGCAGTCTCCGGGACTTCGTGGCTAATGAGCAGTTCTTC; cdr3_aa: CASSLRDFVANEQFF
j_call: TRBJ1-2; clone_size: few; v_call: TRBV2; d_call: .; cdr3_nt: TGTGCCAGCACGCCCATGGATGGCTACACCTTC; cdr3_aa: CASTPMDGYTF
j_call: TRBJ2-3; clone_size: .; v_call: TRBV24-1; d_call: TRBD2; cdr3_nt: TGTGCCACCCGCGGGGGGGCCATGACAGATACGCAGTATTTT; cdr3_aa: CATRGGAMTDTQYF